The rows below give T cell receptor beta chains drawn from one sample of a study of early T cells in non-severe SARS-CoV-2 infection. TCRdb processed the 5' RACE reads anew with MiXCR; each CDR3 protein has one entry. The top ten hold about 3.3% of the sample, which has 45,000 to 60,000 distinct CDR3 sequences, more than 7% seen once. Sequenced sample: whole blood. Receptors originate from an adult who was a healthcare worker with PCR-confirmed SARS-CoV-2 infection or an uninfected control (not recorded which). The CDR3 runs from the conserved cysteine through the conserved F or W. The order of the fields is D gene, V gene, J gene, clone size, CDR3 DNA, CDR3 protein. A D gene is named only where the DNA matches it firmly. The listing skips clone size in some rows; elsewhere it reads once, few, many or a size class.

d_gene: TRBD2
v_gene: TRBV7-8
j_gene: TRBJ2-3
abundance: -
CDR3nt: TGTGCCAGCAGCTTAAGAAGCGGGAGGGCCATGGCAGATACGCAGTATTTT
CDR3aa: CASSLRSGRAMADTQYF

d_gene: TRBD2
v_gene: TRBV18
j_gene: TRBJ2-3
abundance: -
CDR3nt: TGTGCCAGCTCACCACAAGCCGGGACTAGCGGGAGCTTGGATACGCAGTATTTT
CDR3aa: CASSPQAGTSGSLDTQYF

d_gene: -
v_gene: TRBV5-1
j_gene: TRBJ1-1
abundance: -
CDR3nt: TGCGCCAGCAGATTGAAGCTGGACACTGAAGCTTTCTTT
CDR3aa: CASRLKLDTEAFF

d_gene: TRBD2
v_gene: TRBV27
j_gene: TRBJ2-4
abundance: many
CDR3nt: TGTGCCAGCAGTTCCCCCATAAGCGGGAGAATCGGGTTACATTTC
CDR3aa: CASSSPISGRIGLHF

d_gene: -
v_gene: TRBV11-2
j_gene: TRBJ2-7
abundance: -
CDR3nt: TGTGCCAGCAGCTCCACAGATTTCAAGTACTTC
CDR3aa: CASSSTDFKYF

d_gene: -
v_gene: TRBV7-9
j_gene: TRBJ2-1
abundance: many
CDR3nt: TGTGCCAGCAGCTTAGGGCGGGGCTACAATGAGCAGTTCTTC
CDR3aa: CASSLGRGYNEQFF

d_gene: -
v_gene: TRBV6-1
j_gene: TRBJ2-2
abundance: many
CDR3nt: TGTGCCAGCACCAACGCAGGTGGACGACTGTTTTTT
CDR3aa: CASTNAGGRLFF

d_gene: -
v_gene: TRBV20-1
j_gene: TRBJ2-7
abundance: many
CDR3nt: TGCAGTGCTAGAGATCCGGCTGAGAGCTCCTACGAGCAGTACTTC
CDR3aa: CSARDPAESSYEQYF

d_gene: -
v_gene: TRBV24-1
j_gene: TRBJ2-1
abundance: few
CDR3nt: TGTGCCACCAGTGATTCGAGGACCCCGGGGAATGAGCAGTTCTTC
CDR3aa: CATSDSRTPGNEQFF

d_gene: TRBD1
v_gene: TRBV28
j_gene: TRBJ1-1
abundance: few
CDR3nt: TGTGCCAGCAGACCTTATACCGACAGGGTGAACCCTGAAGCTTTCTTT
CDR3aa: CASRPYTDRVNPEAFF

d_gene: -
v_gene: TRBV7-2
j_gene: TRBJ2-1
abundance: -
CDR3nt: TGTGCCAGCAGCTTAAGGCTGGGCAATGAGCAGTTCTTC
CDR3aa: CASSLRLGNEQFF

d_gene: -
v_gene: TRBV5-1
j_gene: TRBJ1-3
abundance: -
CDR3nt: TGCGCCAGCAGTACATCTCCGGGGATAACTGGAAACACCATATATTTT
CDR3aa: CASSTSPGITGNTIYF

d_gene: TRBD1
v_gene: TRBV27
j_gene: TRBJ2-7
abundance: many
CDR3nt: TGTGCCAGCGGGACAGGGGCCTCCTACGAGCAGTACTTC
CDR3aa: CASGTGASYEQYF

d_gene: -
v_gene: TRBV2
j_gene: TRBJ2-1
abundance: few
CDR3nt: TGTGCCAGCAGGGACCTAGGTAGCTCCTACAATGAGCAGTTCTTC
CDR3aa: CASRDLGSSYNEQFF

d_gene: -
v_gene: TRBV29-1
j_gene: TRBJ2-1
abundance: many
CDR3nt: TGCAGTTCCAAGGGGGGAGGGCCCTACAATGAGCAGTTCTTC
CDR3aa: CSSKGGGPYNEQFF